The sequence of this TCR beta chain was determined in a study of identical twins. TCRdb re-analysed the 5' RACE reads in MiXCR, keeping a single row per CDR3 protein. Of approximately 190,000 distinct CDR3 sequences listed, about a sixth are singletons. The CDR3 sequence is 14 residues long. J gave up 5 bases and V 2 bases, and 5 bases lay outside the gene matches. This clonotype was detected only a few times. A further study also used this sample, focusing on T cells expressing NK-cell markers. From that second work: Sequencing of TCR beta repertoires drew on sorted CD3+CD56+NKG2C+, CD3+CD56+NKG2C- and CD3+CD56-NKG2C+ T cells.

The receptor was derived from a woman aged 18 to 35 in good health. This rearrangement joins TRBV12-3 or TRBV12-4 to TRBJ2-7; 8 bases are a match to TRBD1. What was sequenced was CD8+ T cells sorted from blood. CDR3: CASSLRQGADEQYF. CDR3 in DNA: TGTGCCAGCAGTTTAAGGCAGGGGGCGGACGAGCAGTACTTC.